One sample yielded the 29 T cell receptor beta chains listed below, sequenced in a study of T cell clonotyping in hematopoietic cell transplantation. Sequencing was performed with immunoSEQ multiplex PCR; in TCRdb, only in-frame clones are kept and a portion is missing. The profile shows more than 65,000 clones, 90% to 95% of them singletons. Sequencing was performed on peripheral blood mononuclear cells. Source of these receptors: a man in his fifties in good health. Some clones in this sample may be carry-over from other donors' samples.

The V gene is TRBV7-2, the J gene TRBJ2-7, with TRBD1 matching 7 bases. Germline-derived CDR1 and CDR2 are SGHTA and FQGNSA. CDR3 size: 13 residues. Losses at the gene ends were 5 bases for V and 2 bases for J; bases not matched to a gene: 3. In DNA form, the CDR3 reads TGTGCCAGCAGCCCGGGACAGACCTACGAGCAGTACTTC. Translated, it gives CASSPGQTYEQYF.

The chain employs TRBV7-9 and TRBJ2-3; D not resolved. The germline V and J ends were trimmed by 1 base and 3 bases, with 8 bases remaining between them. The germline gives CDR1 SEHNR, CDR2 FQNEAQ (reference sequence). This CDR3 contains 14 residues. The chain's CDR3 is CASSLEVVTDTQYF. The CDR3 nucleotides are TGTGCCAGCAGCTTAGAGGTTGTAACAGATACGCAGTATTTT.

The chain is built from TRBV27 and TRBJ1-1; D perhaps matches TRBD1 (5 bases). Per the germline V gene, CDR1 is MNHEY and CDR2 is SMNVEV (reference sequence). This CDR3 has 14 residues. The V end lost 8 bases, the J end lost 1 base, and 14 bases lay between the germline ends. The CDR3 DNA reads as TGTGCCAGCGGTCGCGGAGACAGGAACACTGAAGCTTTCTTT. It specifies CASGRGDRNTEAFF.

The chain recombines TRBV28 with TRBJ2-1; 8 bases match TRBD2. With V trimmed by 8 bases and J by 0 bases, 6 bases remained unmatched. The germline CDR1 and CDR2 sequences are MDHEN and SYDVKM. This CDR3 region has 15 residues. This CDR3 is CASGGGQTSYNEQFF. DNA for the CDR3: TGTGCCAGCGGCGGGGGGCAAACCTCCTACAATGAGCAGTTCTTC.

CDR3 bases: TGTGCCAGCAGCACCGACTTCCTTACCCACAATGAGCAGTTCTTC. This sequence encodes CASSTDFLTHNEQFF. The J gene is TRBJ2-1, the V gene TRBV7-8; D gene uncertain. This CDR3 has 15 residues. V was clipped by 5 bases and J by 5 bases, with 16 bases between them. The V gene's germline CDR1 is SGHVS and CDR2 FQNEAQ.

The chain employs TRBV4-3 and TRBJ2-1, with TRBD2 matching over 9 bases. The length of the CDR3 is 18 residues. Germline V gives CDR1 LGHNA, CDR2 YSLEER. V dropped 0 bases and J dropped 4; count of bases not matched to a gene: 10. CDR3 sequence (DNA): TGCGCCAGCAGCCAAGAGGCTAGCGGGACGCATCTATACAATGAGCAGTTCTTC. The encoded protein is CASSQEASGTHLYNEQFF.

Only a few counts were recorded for this clone. The chain carries TRBV6-1 and TRBJ1-1; no firm D call. Germline V gene data show CDR1 as MNHNS and CDR2 as SASEGT. The V end lost 0 bases, the J end lost 7 bases, and 15 bases lay between the germline ends. CDR3 size: 15 residues. CDR3 in amino acids: CASSEAEQRIYEAFF. The CDR3 DNA is TGTGCCAGCAGTGAAGCGGAACAGCGAATATATGAAGCTTTCTTT.

The chain uses TRBV21-1 and TRBJ1-6; the table names TRBD1, a call not compared with the DNA. TRBV21-1 is annotated as a pseudogene. This CDR3 is built from 12 residues. The CDR3 region has the DNA TGTGCCAGCAGCAATTACAGGTTCCCCCTCCACTTT. As protein: CASSNYRFPLHF.

The chain links TRBV7-3 to TRBJ2-1; weak D call: TRBD2 (6 bases). This CDR3 has 15 residues. Trimming stripped 3 bases from V and 5 bases from J, with 14 bases between. Per the germline V gene, CDR1 is SGHTA and CDR2 is FQGTGA. CDR3 sequence reads: CASSFQPTSDNEQFF. CDR3 bases: TGTGCCAGCAGCTTCCAGCCGACTAGTGACAATGAGCAGTTCTTC.

This sequence joins TRBV10-3 and TRBJ2-5; the D is unclear. CDR1 is ENHRY, CDR2 SYGVKD, per germline. The CDR3 has 13 residues. The V gene lost 0 bases and the J gene lost 2 bases, with 4 bases spanning the gap. CDR3 region: CAISESPQETQYF. CDR3 DNA: TGTGCCATCAGTGAGTCACCACAAGAGACCCAGTACTTC.

The chain carries TRBV29-1 and TRBJ1-2, with 10 nucleotides matching TRBD1. CDR3 size: 14 residues. J lost 4 bases, V lost 5 bases, and 7 bases had no gene match. Germline V CDR1 and CDR2: SQVTM, ANQGSEA. Written as DNA, the CDR3 is TGCAGCGTTTCGACAGGGGGCGGGAGCTATGGCTACACCTTC. This sequence encodes CSVSTGGGSYGYTF.

This chain links TRBV19 with TRBJ1-1, with 7 bases lining up with TRBD1. J gave up 0 bases and V 7 bases, and 8 bases lay outside the gene matches. CDR3 length: 15 amino acids. The germline V gene encodes CDR1 LNHDA and CDR2 SQIVND (reference sequence). The CDR3 loop is CASMLSGTVNTEAFF. Written as DNA, the CDR3 is TGTGCCAGTATGCTCAGTGGGACAGTGAACACTGAAGCTTTCTTT.

The chain has TRBV2 and TRBJ2-7; 9 bases line up with TRBD1. Germline V gene lookup returns CDR1 SNHLY and CDR2 FYNNEI. V shed 7 bases and J 6 bases; nucleotides not matched to a gene: 13. This CDR3 spans 15 amino acids. In DNA, the CDR3 is TGTGCCAGCACCGAAGTCGTGGACAGGGGACGCGAGCAGTACTTC. It specifies CASTEVVDRGREQYF.

The rearrangement uses TRBV4-1 and TRBJ2-7; possible D gene TRBD1, 6 bases. CDR1 is MGHRA, CDR2 YSYEKL, per germline. The CDR3 contains 16 residues. The V end lost 2 bases, the J end lost 4 bases, and 18 bases lay between the germline ends. CDR3 in amino acids: CASSQIPTGSGYEQYF. For the CDR3, the DNA is TGCGCCAGCAGCCAAATCCCCACAGGGTCGGGGTACGAGCAGTACTTC.

The chain links TRBV5-4 to TRBJ1-5, with 12 bases matching TRBD1. The ends lost 4 bases at V and 5 bases at J; junction bases unmatched: 4. The CDR3 has 15 amino acids. Germline CDR1 is SGHNT and CDR2 is YYREEE (reference sequence). The DNA of the CDR3 is TGTGCCAGCAGCCCGGGACAGGGGGCAGATCAGCCCCAGCATTTT. It is translated as CASSPGQGADQPQHF.

This clone was detected once. The chain employs TRBV28 and TRBJ1-2; D is unresolved. Germline CDR1 MDHEN, CDR2 SYDVKM. The CDR3 runs 12 residues. Between the trimmed V and J ends, which lost 5 bases and 5 bases, there was a span of 9 bases. DNA of the CDR3: TGTGCCAGCAGTGGGCAGGCATATGGCTACACCTTC. It is translated as CASSGQAYGYTF.

This clone was recorded only once. The rearrangement links TRBV9 to TRBJ1-6; D call uncertain. V was clipped by 3 bases and J by 5 bases, with 9 bases between them. Germline V CDR1 and CDR2: SGDLS, YYNGEE. The CDR3 is 14 residues long. The CDR3 loop reads CASSAQDDNSPLHF. Written as DNA, the CDR3 is TGTGCCAGCAGCGCCCAAGACGATAATTCACCCCTCCACTTT.

The rearrangement links TRBV28 to TRBJ2-1, with D possibly TRBD1 on 5 matching bases. CDR1 and CDR2 from the germline V gene are MDHEN and SYDVKM. V was pared by 3 bases and J by 3 bases, with 12 bases between. CDR3 length: 15 residues. In DNA, the CDR3 is TGTGCCAGCAGTTTGGGCACAGGCTACTACAATGAGCAGTTCTTC. Amino acids: CASSLGTGYYNEQFF.

This chain uses TRBV9 with TRBJ2-3; 9 nucleotides agree with TRBD1. The CDR3 consists of 15 residues. Germline CDR1 SGDLS, CDR2 YYNGEE. V shed 0 bases and J 3 bases; nucleotides not matched to a gene: 2. The CDR3: CASSVGDRETDTQYF. Here the CDR3 DNA reads TGTGCCAGCAGCGTAGGGGACAGGGAGACAGATACGCAGTATTTT.

The gene calls are TRBV5-4 and TRBJ2-6; 9 bases agree with TRBD1. V lost 4 bases, J lost 4 bases, and 12 bases stayed unmatched. CDR3 length equals 18 residues. CDR1 is SGHNT, CDR2 YYREEE, per germline (reference sequence). CDR3 protein: CASSRLGQGGTGANVLTF. The CDR3, as DNA: TGTGCCAGCAGCCGCCTGGGACAGGGCGGTACCGGGGCCAACGTCCTGACTTTC.

The chain couples TRBV6-1 to TRBJ2-7, with D uncertain. V lost 4 bases, J lost 3 bases, and 13 bases lay in between. CDR1 is MNHNS, CDR2 SASEGT, per germline. This CDR3 has 14 amino acids. CDR3 DNA sequence: TGTGCCAGCAGTGCCCGCGGAACGATCTACGAGCAGTACTTC. Translation gives CASSARGTIYEQYF.

The chain links TRBV28 to TRBJ2-7, with D tentatively TRBD2 (6 bases). The CDR3 contains 16 residues. Trimming shortened V by 4 bases and J by 0 bases, and 16 bases separated the two germline ends. In germline, CDR1 is MDHEN, CDR2 SYDVKM. DNA of the CDR3: TGTGCCAGCAGTTCCCCAGGTGCGGGGACCTCCTACGAGCAGTACTTC. Its protein product is CASSSPGAGTSYEQYF. The variable domain in full, completed from reference TRBV28 and TRBJ2-7, reads DVKVTQSSRYLVKRTGEKVFLECVQDMDHENMFWYRQDPGLGLRLIYFSYDVKMKEKGDIPEGYSVSREKKERFSLILESASTNQTSMYLCASSSPGAGTSYEQYFGPGTRLTVT.

The chain has TRBV7-9 and TRBJ2-1, with TRBD2 identical over 8 bases. The CDR3 has 15 residues. Germline assignment: CDR1 SEHNR and CDR2 FQNEAQ (reference sequence). Trimming removed 3 bases from V and 5 bases from J; junction bases left unmatched: 6. The CDR3 here is CASSLELRGDNEQFF. CDR3 in DNA: TGTGCCAGCAGCTTGGAGTTGCGGGGGGACAATGAGCAGTTCTTC.

The V gene is TRBV28, the J gene TRBJ1-5, with D perhaps TRBD1 (5 bases). The V end lost 2 bases, the J end lost 7 bases, and 18 bases lay between the germline ends. The CDR3 spans 16 residues. Per germline, CDR1 MDHEN and CDR2 SYDVKM. The CDR3, as DNA: TGTGCCAGCAGTTTAAGGGGACTGCCGCCAGGACAGCCCCAGCATTTT. Protein sequence: CASSLRGLPPGQPQHF.

V is TRBV25-1 and J is TRBJ1-1; no clear D gene. Trimming cost V 8 bases and J 2 bases, with 9 bases left between them. The CDR3 is 12 residues long. Germline-derived CDR1 and CDR2 are MGHDK and SYGVNS. The CDR3: CASVSVNTEAFF. The DNA of the CDR3 is TGTGCCAGCGTTTCGGTAAACACTGAAGCTTTCTTT.

J is TRBJ1-2 and V is TRBV6-5; D is unclear. V lost 5 bases and J lost 0, with 10 bases in between. From germline, CDR1 is MNHEY and CDR2 SVGAGI. The length of the CDR3 is 14 residues. The CDR3 sequence: CASSKRTANYGYTF. The CDR3 coding sequence is TGTGCCAGCAGTAAACGGACTGCTAACTATGGCTACACCTTC.

V usage is TRBV18 and J usage is TRBJ2-2, with TRBD1 matching 9 bases. CDR1 is KGHSH, CDR2 LQKENI, per germline. The CDR3 has 17 residues. V lost 2 bases and J lost 6; bases outside the gene matches: 10. CDR3 in DNA: TGTGCCAGCTCACCAATCTCCGAAGGGACAGGGCCCGGGGAGCTGTTTTTT. It codes for CASSPISEGTGPGELFF. The full variable domain, rest sourced from reference TRBV18 and TRBJ2-2, is NAGVMQNPRHLVRRRGQEARLRCSPMKGHSHVYWYRQLPEEGLKFMVYLQKENIIDESGMPKERFSAEFPKEGPSILRIQQVVRGDSAAYFCASSPISEGTGPGELFFGEGSRLTVL.

The chain uses TRBV6-1 and TRBJ1-5, with D unclear. The CDR3 runs to 16 residues. Per germline, CDR1 MNHNS and CDR2 SASEGT. V lost 3 bases and J lost 0, with 12 bases in between. The CDR3 protein is CASSDEGNFSNQPQHF. In nucleotides, the CDR3 is TGTGCCAGCAGTGACGAGGGCAATTTTAGCAATCAGCCCCAGCATTTT.

The CDR3 is CASSQQVVGPSHQETQYF. In DNA form, the CDR3 reads TGTGCCAGCAGCCAACAGGTGGTTGGACCCTCCCACCAAGAGACCCAGTACTTC. The chain uses TRBV27 and TRBJ2-5, with D perhaps matching TRBD1 (5 bases). The germline gives CDR1 MNHEY, CDR2 SMNVEV (reference sequence). This CDR3 is built from 18 residues. Trimming removed 6 bases from V and 0 bases from J, with 23 bases in between.